A single T cell receptor beta chain is shown here with its context. Its antigen is not identified. The study ran its PCR with 60 Vbeta and 13 Jbeta primers. Sequencing used immunoSEQ multiplex PCR; TCRdb keeps in-frame clones, though not all of them. The profile shows under 150,000 clones, 82% of them singletons. This CDR3 has 14 amino acids. The V and J ends lost 2 bases and 7 bases, in that order; junction bases with no gene match: 6. Germline CDR1 is MGHRA and CDR2 is YSYEKL. This entry comes from a study of cytomegalovirus exposure and HLA in healthy donors. In nominal health when sampled, donors likely had unrecorded immune exposures nonetheless. Regarding the study as a whole: Whilst most TCR sequences proved rare, a subset of public TCRs occurred across many donors. Per a later analysis, HLA-associated TCR beta chains showed more clonal expansion than other, equally common TCR beta chains. CMV serostatus was the sole immune exposure data available.

The sample comprised PBMCs. This sequence originates from a male donor in good health and CMV-seronegative. This chain uses TRBV4-1 with TRBJ2-7, with 9 nucleotides matching TRBD2. CDR3 nucleotide sequence: TGCGCCAGCAGCCAACCTAGCGGGATTCGGGAGCAGTACTTC. This codes for CASSQPSGIREQYF.